This TCR beta chain was sequenced during a study of CD8 T cells in ankylosing spondylitis (dated by TCRdb to the late 2010s). In the study overall: The study set out to find disease-linked TCR variants by profiling T cell receptor beta repertoires in ankylosing spondylitis patients and healthy donors. Peripheral blood samples were taken, and synovial fluid was additionally collected from ankylosing spondylitis patients. The whole study cohort included some 100 healthy donors and under 30 ankylosing spondylitis patients.

A remark on this clonotype: Its antigen is still unknown. Base-call qualities are not available, and no considerably larger clone is one nucleotide away.

The sequencing machine was an Illumina HiSeq 2500. TCR beta libraries were prepared by quantitative 5'-RACE with molecular barcodes. Per the source publication's procedure: Disease-linked TCR variants were identified with a new computational method built on a probabilistic model of VDJ rearrangement. TCRdb handled the public reads itself, with Q25 trimming in fastp and clone calling in MiXCR, and kept productive beta chains. Rows with a matching CDR3 protein are joined into one entry that keeps the most common DNA and genes. The V and J calls come from TCRdb's annotation, not from the publication. This sample has 100,000 to 150,000 distinct CDR3 sequences in its table, and roughly 18% of those were observed once. The top ten hold about 33% of the sample. V is shortened by 2 bases, J by 2 bases, and the region joining them spans 12 bases. Including cysteine and phenylalanine, the CDR3 has 15 amino acids. Just the 45-base CDR3 DNA is kept, in frame starting at base 1. The germline V gene encodes CDR1 SGDLS and CDR2 YYNGEE.

The paper as a whole reports these results and caveats: A TCR beta motif of seven or eight highly homologous amino acid variants appeared characteristic of blood from ankylosing spondylitis patients. A CD8+ phenotype was shown by the disease-linked clones, which were found at relatively low frequencies in peripheral blood. Some of the motif variants had been reported before in the synovial fluid and blood of reactive arthritis patients, a finding that suggests common disease-initiation mechanisms. Significant enrichment of the disease-linked clones was reported in matched synovial fluid samples from ankylosing spondylitis patients.

This clonotype was obtained from a male donor with ankylosing spondylitis. Recombination connected TRBV9 to TRBJ2-3; a weak D assignment points to TRBD2 (6 bases agree). The source material was blood, either unsorted or a sorted T cell fraction (not recorded which). The CDR3 here reads CASSVGGSNTDTQYF. The DNA is as follows: TGTGCCAGCAGCGTCGGGGGATCTAACACAGATACGCAGTATTTT.